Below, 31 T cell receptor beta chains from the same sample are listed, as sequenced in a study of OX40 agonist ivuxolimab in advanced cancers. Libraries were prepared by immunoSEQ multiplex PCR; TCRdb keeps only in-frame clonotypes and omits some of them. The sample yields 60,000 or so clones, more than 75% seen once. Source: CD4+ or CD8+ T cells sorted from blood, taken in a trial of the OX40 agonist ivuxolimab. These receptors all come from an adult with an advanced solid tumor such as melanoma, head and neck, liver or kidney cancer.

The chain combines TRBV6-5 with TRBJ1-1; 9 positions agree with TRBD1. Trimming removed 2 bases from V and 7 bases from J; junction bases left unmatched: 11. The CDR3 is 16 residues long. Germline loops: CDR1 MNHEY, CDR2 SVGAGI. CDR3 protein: CASSYLWTGEIHEAFF. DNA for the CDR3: TGTGCCAGCAGTTACCTATGGACAGGGGAAATTCATGAAGCTTTCTTT.

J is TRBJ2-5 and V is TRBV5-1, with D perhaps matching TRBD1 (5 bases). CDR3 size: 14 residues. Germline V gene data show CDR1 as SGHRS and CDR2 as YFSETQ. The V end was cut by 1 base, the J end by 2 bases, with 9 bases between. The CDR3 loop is CASSLTGFQETQYF. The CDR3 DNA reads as TGCGCCAGCAGCTTGACAGGATTTCAAGAGACCCAGTACTTC.

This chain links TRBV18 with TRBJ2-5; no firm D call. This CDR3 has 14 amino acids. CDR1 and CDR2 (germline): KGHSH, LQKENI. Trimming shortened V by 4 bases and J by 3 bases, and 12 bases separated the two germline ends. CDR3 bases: TGTGCCAGCTCACGTGAGGTCGGAAAAGAGACCCAGTACTTC. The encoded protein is CASSREVGKETQYF. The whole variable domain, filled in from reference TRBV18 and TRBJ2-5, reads NAGVMQNPRHLVRRRGQEARLRCSPMKGHSHVYWYRQLPEEGLKFMVYLQKENIIDESGMPKERFSAEFPKEGPSILRIQQVVRGDSAAYFCASSREVGKETQYFGPGTRLLVL.

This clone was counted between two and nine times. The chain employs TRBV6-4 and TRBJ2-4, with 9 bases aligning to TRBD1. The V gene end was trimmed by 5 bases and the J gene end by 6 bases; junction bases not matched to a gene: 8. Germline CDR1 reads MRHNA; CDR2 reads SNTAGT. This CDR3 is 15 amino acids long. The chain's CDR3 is CASSTRQGGRNIQYF. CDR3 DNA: TGTGCCAGCAGTACCCGACAGGGGGGGAGAAACATTCAGTACTTC.

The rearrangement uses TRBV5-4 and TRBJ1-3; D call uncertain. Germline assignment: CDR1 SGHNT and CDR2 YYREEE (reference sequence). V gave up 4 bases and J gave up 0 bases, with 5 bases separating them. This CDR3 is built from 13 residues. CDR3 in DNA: TGTGCCAGCAGCACGGGCTCTGGAAACACCATATATTTT. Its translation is CASSTGSGNTIYF.

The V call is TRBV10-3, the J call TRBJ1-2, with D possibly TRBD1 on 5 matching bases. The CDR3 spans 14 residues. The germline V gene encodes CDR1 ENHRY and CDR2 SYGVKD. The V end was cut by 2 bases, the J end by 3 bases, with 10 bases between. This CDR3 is CAISERGLDYGYTF. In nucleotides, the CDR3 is TGTGCCATCAGTGAGCGGGGGTTGGACTATGGCTACACCTTC.

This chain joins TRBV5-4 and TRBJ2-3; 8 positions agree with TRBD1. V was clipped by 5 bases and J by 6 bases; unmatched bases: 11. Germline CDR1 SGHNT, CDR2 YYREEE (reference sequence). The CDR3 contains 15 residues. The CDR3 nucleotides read TGTGCCAGCAGTCCCGGACAGGGCGCCACGGATACGCAGTATTTT. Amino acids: CASSPGQGATDTQYF.

CDR3 loop: CASSFDVGPNNEQFF. CDR3 DNA: TGCGCCAGCAGCTTTGACGTGGGACCAAACAATGAGCAGTTCTTC. The chain has TRBV5-1 and TRBJ2-1, with D possibly called TRBD1 or TRBD2 (5 bases each). The CDR3 length is 15 residues. Per germline, CDR1 SGHRS and CDR2 YFSETQ. The V gene lost 2 bases and the J gene lost 5 bases, with 14 bases spanning the gap.

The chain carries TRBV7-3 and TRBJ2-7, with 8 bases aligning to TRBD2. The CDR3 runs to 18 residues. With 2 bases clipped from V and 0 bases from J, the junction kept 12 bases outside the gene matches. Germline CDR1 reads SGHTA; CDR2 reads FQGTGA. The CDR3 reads CASSLARTSSGPSYEQYF. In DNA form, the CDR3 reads TGTGCCAGCAGCTTAGCGCGGACTAGCAGCGGGCCCTCCTACGAGCAGTACTTC.

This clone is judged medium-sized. This chain's CDR3 is CASSQGTSSGNTIYF. Here the CDR3 DNA reads TGCGCCAGCAGCCAAGGCACCAGCTCTGGAAACACCATATATTTT. The genes are TRBV4-3 and TRBJ1-3, with D uncertain. The V and J ends lost 1 base and 0 bases respectively, with 7 bases between them. This CDR3 comprises 15 residues. Germline CDR1 is LGHNA and CDR2 is YSLEER.

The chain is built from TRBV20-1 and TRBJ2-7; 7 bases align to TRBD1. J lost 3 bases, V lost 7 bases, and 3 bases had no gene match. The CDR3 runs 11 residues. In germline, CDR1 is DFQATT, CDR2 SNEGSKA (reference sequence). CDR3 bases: TGCAGTGAAGGGACAGTCTACGAGCAGTACTTC. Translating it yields CSEGTVYEQYF.

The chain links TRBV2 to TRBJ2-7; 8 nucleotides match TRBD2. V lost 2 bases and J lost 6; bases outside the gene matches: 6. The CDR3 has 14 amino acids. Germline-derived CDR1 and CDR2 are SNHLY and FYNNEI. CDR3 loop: CASSERTGGGEQYF. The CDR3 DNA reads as TGTGCCAGCAGTGAAAGGACGGGAGGGGGCGAGCAGTACTTC.

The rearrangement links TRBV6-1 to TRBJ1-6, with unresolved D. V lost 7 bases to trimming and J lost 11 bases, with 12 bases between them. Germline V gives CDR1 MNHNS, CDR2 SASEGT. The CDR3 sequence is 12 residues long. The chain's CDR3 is CASTKRAPPLHF. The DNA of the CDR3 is TGTGCCAGCACTAAGAGGGCTCCACCCCTCCACTTT.

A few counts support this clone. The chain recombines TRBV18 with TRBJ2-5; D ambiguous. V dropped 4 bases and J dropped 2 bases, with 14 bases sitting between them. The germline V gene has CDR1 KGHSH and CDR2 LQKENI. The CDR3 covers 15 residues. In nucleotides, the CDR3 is TGTGCCAGCTCACGTGCCGGGCCCCCTCAAGAGACCCAGTACTTC. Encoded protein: CASSRAGPPQETQYF.

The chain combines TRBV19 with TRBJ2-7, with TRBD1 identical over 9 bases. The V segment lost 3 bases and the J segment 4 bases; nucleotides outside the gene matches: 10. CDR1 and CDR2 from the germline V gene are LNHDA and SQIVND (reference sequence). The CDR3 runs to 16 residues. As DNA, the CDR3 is TGTGCCAGTAGTATCACGGGACAGGGAGGTGGTTACGAGCAGTACTTC. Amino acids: CASSITGQGGGYEQYF.

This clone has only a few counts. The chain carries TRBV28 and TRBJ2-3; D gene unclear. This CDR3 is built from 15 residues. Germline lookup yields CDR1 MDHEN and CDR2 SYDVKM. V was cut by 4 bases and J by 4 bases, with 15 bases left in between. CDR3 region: CASSSPPSLSDTQYF. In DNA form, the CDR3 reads TGTGCCAGCAGTTCTCCTCCCTCTCTGTCAGATACGCAGTATTTT.

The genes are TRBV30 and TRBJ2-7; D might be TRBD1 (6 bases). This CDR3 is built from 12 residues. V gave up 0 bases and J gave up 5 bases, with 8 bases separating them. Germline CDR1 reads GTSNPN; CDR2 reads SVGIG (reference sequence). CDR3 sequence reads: CAWSVTGHEQYF. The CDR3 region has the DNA TGTGCCTGGAGTGTAACAGGGCACGAGCAGTACTTC.

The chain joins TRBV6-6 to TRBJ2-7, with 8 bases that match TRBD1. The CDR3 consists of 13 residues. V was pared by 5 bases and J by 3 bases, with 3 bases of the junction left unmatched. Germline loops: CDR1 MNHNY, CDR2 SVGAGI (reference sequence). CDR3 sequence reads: CASSDRGNYEQYF. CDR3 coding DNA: TGTGCCAGCAGTGACAGGGGAAACTACGAGCAGTACTTC.

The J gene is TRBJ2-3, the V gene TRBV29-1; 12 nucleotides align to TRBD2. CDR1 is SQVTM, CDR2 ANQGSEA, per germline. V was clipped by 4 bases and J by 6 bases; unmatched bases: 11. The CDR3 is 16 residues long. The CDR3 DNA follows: TGCAGCGTTGCAAGACTAGCGGGGGAGTTCTCGGATACGCAGTATTTT. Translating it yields CSVARLAGEFSDTQYF.

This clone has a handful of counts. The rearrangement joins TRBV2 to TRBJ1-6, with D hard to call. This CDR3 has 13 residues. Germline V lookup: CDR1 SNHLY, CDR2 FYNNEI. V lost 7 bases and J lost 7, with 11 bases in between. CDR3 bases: TGTGCCAGCATGGGAGATGGGAATTCACCCCTCCACTTT. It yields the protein CASMGDGNSPLHF.

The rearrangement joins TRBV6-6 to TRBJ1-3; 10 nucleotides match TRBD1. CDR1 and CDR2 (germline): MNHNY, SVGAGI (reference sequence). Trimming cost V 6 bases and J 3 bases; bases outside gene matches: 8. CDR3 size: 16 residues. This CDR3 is CASRVDRGKSGNTIYF. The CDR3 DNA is TGTGCCAGCAGGGTGGACAGGGGGAAAAGTGGAAACACCATATATTTT.

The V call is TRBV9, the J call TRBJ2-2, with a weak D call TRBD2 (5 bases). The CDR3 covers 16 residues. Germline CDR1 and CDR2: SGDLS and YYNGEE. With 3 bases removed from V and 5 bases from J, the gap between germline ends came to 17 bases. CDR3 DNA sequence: TGTGCCAGCAGCGAGTACCCCGGGGTCTCTACCGGGGAGCTGTTTTTT. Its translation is CASSEYPGVSTGELFF.

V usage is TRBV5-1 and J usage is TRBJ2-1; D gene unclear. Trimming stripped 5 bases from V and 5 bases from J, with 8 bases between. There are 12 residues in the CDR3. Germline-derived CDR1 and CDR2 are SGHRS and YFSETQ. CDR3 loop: CASSVGNNEQFF. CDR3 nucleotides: TGCGCCAGCAGTGTTGGAAACAATGAGCAGTTCTTC.

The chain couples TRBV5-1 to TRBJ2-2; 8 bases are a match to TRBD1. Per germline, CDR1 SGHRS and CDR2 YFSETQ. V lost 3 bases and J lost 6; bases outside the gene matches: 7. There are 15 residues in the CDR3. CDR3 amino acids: CASSSGQGYSGELFF. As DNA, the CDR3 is TGCGCCAGCAGCTCTGGACAGGGATATTCCGGGGAGCTGTTTTTT.

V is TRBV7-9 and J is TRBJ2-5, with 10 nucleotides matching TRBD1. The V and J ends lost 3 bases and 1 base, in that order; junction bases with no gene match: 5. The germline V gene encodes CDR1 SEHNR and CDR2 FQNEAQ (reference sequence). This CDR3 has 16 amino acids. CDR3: CASSFWTGGRQETQYF. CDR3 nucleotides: TGTGCCAGCAGCTTCTGGACAGGGGGTCGCCAAGAGACCCAGTACTTC.

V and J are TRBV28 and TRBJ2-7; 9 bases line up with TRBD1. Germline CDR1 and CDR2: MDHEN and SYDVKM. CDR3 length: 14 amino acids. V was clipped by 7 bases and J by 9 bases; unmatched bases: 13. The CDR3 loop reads CASTPRDRVLGQYF. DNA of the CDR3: TGTGCCAGCACCCCTCGGGACAGGGTCCTGGGGCAGTACTTC.

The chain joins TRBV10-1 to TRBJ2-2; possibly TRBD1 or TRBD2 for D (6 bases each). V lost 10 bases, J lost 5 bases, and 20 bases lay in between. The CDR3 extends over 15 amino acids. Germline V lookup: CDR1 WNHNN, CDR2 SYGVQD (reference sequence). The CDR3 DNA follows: TGCGCCACCCAACCCACAGGGACTCGAACCGGGGAGCTGTTTTTT. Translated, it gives CATQPTGTRTGELFF.

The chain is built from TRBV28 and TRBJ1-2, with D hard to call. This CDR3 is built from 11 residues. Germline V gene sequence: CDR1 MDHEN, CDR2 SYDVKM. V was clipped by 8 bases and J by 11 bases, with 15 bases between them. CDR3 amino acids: CASEGLTIYTF. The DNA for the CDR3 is TGTGCCAGCGAGGGCCTAACCATTTACACCTTC.

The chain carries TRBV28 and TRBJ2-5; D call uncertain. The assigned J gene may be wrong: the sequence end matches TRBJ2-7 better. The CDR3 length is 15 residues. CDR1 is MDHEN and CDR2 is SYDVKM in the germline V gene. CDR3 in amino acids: CASSLVSDRSYEQYF. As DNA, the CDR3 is TGTGCCAGCAGTTTAGTGAGCGACCGCTCCTACGAGCAGTACTTC.

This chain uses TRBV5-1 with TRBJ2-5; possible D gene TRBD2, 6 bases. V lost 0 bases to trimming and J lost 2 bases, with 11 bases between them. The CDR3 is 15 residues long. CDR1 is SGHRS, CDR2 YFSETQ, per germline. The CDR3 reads CASSLVRGVQETQYF. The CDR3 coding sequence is TGCGCCAGCAGCTTGGTGCGGGGCGTGCAAGAGACCCAGTACTTC.

The CDR3 loop is CASSLERQGWYGYTF. CDR3 DNA: TGTGCCAGCAGCTTGGAGAGACAGGGTTGGTATGGCTACACCTTC. The chain joins TRBV5-5 to TRBJ1-2; 7 nucleotides match TRBD1. Germline trimming cut 0 bases from V and 5 bases from J; bases unmatched to any gene: 7. The CDR3 totals 15 residues. The germline V gene has CDR1 SGHKS and CDR2 YYEKEE (reference sequence).